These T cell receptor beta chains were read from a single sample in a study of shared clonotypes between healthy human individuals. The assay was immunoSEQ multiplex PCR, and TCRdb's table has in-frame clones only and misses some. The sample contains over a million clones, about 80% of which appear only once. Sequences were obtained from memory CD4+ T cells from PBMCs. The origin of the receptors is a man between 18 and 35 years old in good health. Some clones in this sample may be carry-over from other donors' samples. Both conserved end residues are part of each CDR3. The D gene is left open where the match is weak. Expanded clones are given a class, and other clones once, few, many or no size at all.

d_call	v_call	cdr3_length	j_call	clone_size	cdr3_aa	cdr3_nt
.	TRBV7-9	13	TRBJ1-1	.	CASSPRTNTEAFF	TGTGCCAGCAGCCCTCGAACGAACACTGAAGCTTTCTTT
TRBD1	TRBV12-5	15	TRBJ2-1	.	CASGLGQGARDEQFF	TGTGCTAGTGGTTTGGGACAGGGGGCGCGTGATGAGCAGTTCTTC
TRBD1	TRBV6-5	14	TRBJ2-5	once	CASSRRTGQETQYF	TGTGCCAGCAGTAGGAGGACAGGACAAGAGACCCAGTACTTC
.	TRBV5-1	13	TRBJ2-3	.	CASSLEPSWTQYF	TGCGCCAGCAGCTTGGAACCCTCATGGACGCAGTATTTT
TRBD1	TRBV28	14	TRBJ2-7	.	CASSSGTGFYEQYF	TGTGCCAGCAGTTCAGGGACAGGATTCTACGAGCAGTACTTC
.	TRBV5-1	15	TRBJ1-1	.	CASSLRRGLNTEAFF	TGCGCCAGCAGCTTGCGCCGGGGCTTGAACACTGAAGCTTTCTTT
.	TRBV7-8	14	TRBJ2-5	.	CASSRTGLLGTQYF	TGTGCCAGCAGCCGAACGGGACTCCTAGGGACCCAGTACTTC
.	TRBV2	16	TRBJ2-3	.	CASRHRVDLLGGTQYF	TGTGCCAGCAGACACAGGGTGGACCTCCTTGGGGGTACGCAGTATTTT
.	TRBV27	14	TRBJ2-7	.	CASSLGELSYEQYF	TGTGCCAGCAGTTTGGGGGAGCTGTCCTACGAGCAGTACTTC
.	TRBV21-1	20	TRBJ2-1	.	CASSKVGGRPEPSSYNEQFF	TGTGCCAGCAGCAAAGTTGGTGGTCGGCCAGAACCCAGCTCCTACAATGAGCAGTTCTTC
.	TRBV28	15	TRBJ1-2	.	CASSLLDGSRRGYTF	TGTGCCAGCAGTTTACTGGACGGGTCGAGACGAGGCTACACCTTC
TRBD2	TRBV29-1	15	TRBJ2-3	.	CSGSTLAASTDTQYF	TGCAGCGGGAGTACACTAGCGGCTAGCACAGATACGCAGTATTTT
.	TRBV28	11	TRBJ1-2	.	CASSWSYGYTF	TGTGCCAGCAGTTGGAGCTATGGCTACACCTTC
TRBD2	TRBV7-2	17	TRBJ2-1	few	CASSSQLSGRLLNEQFF	TGTGCCAGCAGCTCCCAACTTAGCGGGAGGCTCCTCAATGAGCAGTTCTTC
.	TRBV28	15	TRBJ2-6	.	CASGRGSRGANVLTF	TGTGCCAGCGGCAGGGGTTCCAGGGGGGCCAACGTCCTGACTTTC
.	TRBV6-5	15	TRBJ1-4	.	CASSLEGATNEKLFF	TGTGCCAGCAGTCTAGAGGGGGCAACTAATGAAAAACTGTTTTTT
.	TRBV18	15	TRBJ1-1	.	CASSPSFGENTEAFF	TGTGCCAGCTCGCCCTCCTTTGGGGAGAACACTGAAGCTTTCTTT
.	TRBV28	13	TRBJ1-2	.	CATAGQNNYGYTF	TGTGCCACCGCGGGGCAGAATAACTATGGCTACACCTTC
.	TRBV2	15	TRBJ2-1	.	CASSEAPLSYNEQFF	TGTGCCAGCAGTGAAGCCCCTCTCTCCTACAATGAGCAGTTCTTC
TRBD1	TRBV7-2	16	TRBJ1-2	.	CASSPVAGTGHGGYTF	TGTGCCAGCAGCCCCGTAGCCGGGACAGGGCACGGTGGCTACACCTTC
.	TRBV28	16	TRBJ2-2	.	CASSLWRGAGTGELFF	TGTGCCAGCAGTTTATGGAGGGGCGCCGGCACCGGGGAGCTGTTTTTT
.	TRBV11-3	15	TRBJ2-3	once	CASSLGGHNTDTQYF	TGTGCCAGCAGCTTAGGGGGGCACAACACAGATACGCAGTATTTT